This T cell receptor (beta chain) was identified in a study of cytomegalovirus exposure and HLA in healthy donors. General study results and limits: Most TCR beta V segments were productive about 90% or about 30% of the time in an earlier analysis.

Germline V gives CDR1 MNHEY, CDR2 SMNVEV (reference sequence). CDR3 length: 15 residues. The ends lost 5 bases at V and 2 bases at J; junction bases unmatched: 7. About this clone: Its target is unknown.

PCR used 60 Vbeta primers and 13 Jbeta primers. Sequenced by immunoSEQ multiplex PCR; TCRdb stores in-frame clones only, minus some. The repertoire holds 120,000 or so clones, with around four fifths as singletons. Sequenced: PBMCs. This sequence was found in a young man in good health and CMV-seropositive. V usage is TRBV27 and J usage is TRBJ2-7; the match to TRBD1 covers 9 bases. The DNA of the CDR3 is TGTGCCAGCAGTACAGGACAGGGGCTTCCCTACGAGCAGTACTTC. It encodes CASSTGQGLPYEQYF.